Shown below are 21 T cell receptor beta chains from a single sample sequenced in a study of T-cell memory formation after mild COVID-19. TCRdb re-called the 5' RACE reads with MiXCR, one entry per CDR3 protein. The data show approximately 480,000 distinct CDR3 sequences, about 18% seen once. The sequenced sample was PBMCs or a T cell subset sorted from them (not recorded which). Receptor source: an adult woman who had mild COVID-19 (a few samples of this study predate the infection). Cell type and time point are not known.

This clonotype has just a few counts. This chain connects TRBV6-5 to TRBJ1-1; 7 bases line up with TRBD1. CDR3 size: 13 residues. V lost 5 bases and J lost 1; bases outside the gene matches: 1. Germline loops: CDR1 MNHEY, CDR2 SVGAGI. The CDR3 DNA is TGTGCCAGCAGTGCAGGGGGGAACACTGAAGCTTTCTTT. Protein: CASSAGGNTEAFF.

This clonotype was detected a few times. The chain combines TRBV2 with TRBJ1-5; D remains ambiguous. With 6 bases removed from V and 0 bases from J, the gap between germline ends came to 6 bases. Germline V gene data show CDR1 as SNHLY and CDR2 as FYNNEI. The CDR3 is 13 residues long. In nucleotides, the CDR3 is TGTGCCAGCAGGAGGAATAGCAATCAGCCCCAGCATTTT. The encoded protein is CASRRNSNQPQHF.

In its sample, this clonotype was seen a few times. The chain couples TRBV5-5 to TRBJ2-7; D is perhaps TRBD1 (6 bases). The germline V gene encodes CDR1 SGHKS and CDR2 YYEKEE (reference sequence). The CDR3 loop spans 16 amino acids. Trimming left V 0 bases short and J 1 base short, with 14 bases between. The CDR3, as DNA: TGTGCCAGCAGCTTGGAGGGGGACCGGGGTTCCTACGAGCAGTACTTC. Translation gives CASSLEGDRGSYEQYF.

This clonotype was detected only once. V gene TRBV7-9 combines with J gene TRBJ2-7; a weak D match, TRBD1 (5 bases). CDR1 SEHNR and CDR2 FQNEAQ come from the germline V gene (reference sequence). The length of the CDR3 is 14 residues. V lost 2 bases to trimming and J lost 0 bases, with 8 bases between them. The CDR3 spells CASSLSGISYEQYF. For the CDR3, the DNA is TGTGCCAGCAGCTTATCAGGGATCTCCTACGAGCAGTACTTC.

The V and J genes are TRBV30 and TRBJ2-7; 11 bases align to TRBD1. The CDR3 has 13 residues. Germline V lookup: CDR1 GTSNPN, CDR2 SVGIG (reference sequence). With 3 bases clipped from V and 12 bases from J, the junction kept 10 bases outside the gene matches. In DNA, the CDR3 is TGTGCCTGGAGAGGGACAGGGGGGCTAAGTTGGTACTTC. Translation: CAWRGTGGLSWYF.

This clonotype was counted only a few times. The V call is TRBV20-1, the J call TRBJ2-3; D gene unclear. The V end was cut by 5 bases, the J end by 0 bases, with 15 bases between. The CDR3 runs to 15 residues. Germline CDR1 DFQATT, CDR2 SNEGSKA (reference sequence). The CDR3 DNA follows: TGCAGTGCTCGCCGGCCAGGCTCTAGCACAGATACGCAGTATTTT. Its translation is CSARRPGSSTDTQYF.

This clonotype was seen a handful of times. The chain carries TRBV5-1 and TRBJ2-5; 9 bases fit TRBD1. The ends lost 1 base at V and 1 base at J; junction bases unmatched: 8. CDR1 is SGHRS and CDR2 is YFSETQ in the germline V gene. The CDR3 runs 17 residues. CDR3 DNA: TGCGCCAGCAGCTTGTACGGGACAGGGAAACTCCAAGAGACCCAGTACTTC. Protein sequence: CASSLYGTGKLQETQYF.

This sequence joins TRBV7-2 and TRBJ1-2; a weak D match, TRBD1 (5 bases). V was cut by 5 bases and J by 7 bases, with 14 bases left in between. Germline V CDR1 and CDR2: SGHTA, FQGNSA. CDR3 length equals 13 residues. The CDR3 DNA is TGTGCCAGCAGCCCGAGGTGGGGCGGTGGCTACACCTTC. This translates into CASSPRWGGGYTF.

This rearrangement joins TRBV2 to TRBJ2-1, with D perhaps TRBD1 or TRBD2 (5 bases each). Deletions cut 11 bases from V and 5 bases from J, with 16 bases between. CDR1 is SNHLY, CDR2 FYNNEI, per germline. CDR3 length: 13 amino acids. The CDR3 DNA reads as TGTGCCCGAACCGGGACGGACAACAATGAGCAGTTCTTC. This translates into CARTGTDNNEQFF.

This chain links TRBV4-3 with TRBJ2-7; TRBD2 matches 10 bases. Germline values: CDR1 LGHNA, CDR2 YSLEER. V was pared by 6 bases and J by 2 bases, with 7 bases of the junction left unmatched. The length of the CDR3 is 15 residues. The CDR3 is CASSSLAGQPYEQYF. The CDR3, as DNA: TGCGCCAGCAGTTCACTAGCGGGGCAACCCTACGAGCAGTACTTC.

DNA of the CDR3: TGTGCCAGCAGTAGCCCGGGACAGGGATTTTATGGCTACACCTTC. Translating it yields CASSSPGQGFYGYTF. J is TRBJ1-2 and V is TRBV12-3 or TRBV12-4; 9 positions agree with TRBD1. This CDR3 spans 15 amino acids. Losses at the gene ends were 5 bases for V and 5 bases for J; bases not matched to a gene: 9.

There are a few counts of this clonotype. The gene calls are TRBV7-9 and TRBJ2-7; D unclear. The CDR3 has 13 residues. Germline CDR1 reads SEHNR; CDR2 reads FQNEAQ (reference sequence). V lost 5 bases to trimming and J lost 6 bases, with 14 bases between them. CDR3: CASSPNLLGEQYF. The CDR3 nucleotides read TGTGCCAGCAGCCCGAATCTTCTGGGCGAGCAGTACTTC.

CDR3 sequence (DNA): TGTGCAAGTCGCTTAGCGCACAGGCAGGGTGGGGACTATGGCTACACCTTC. Encoded protein: CASRLAHRQGGDYGYTF. The chain has TRBV12-2 and TRBJ1-2; TRBD1 is the table's D call, not checked against the DNA. TRBV12-2 represents a pseudogene. CDR3 length equals 17 residues.

This clonotype came up many times. The V and J genes are TRBV7-2 and TRBJ2-1; D uncertain. V lost 4 bases and J 9 bases, leaving 10 bases between the germline ends. The CDR3 is made up of 12 amino acids. In germline, CDR1 is SGHTA, CDR2 FQGNSA. The CDR3 sequence is CASSSPSAEQFF. In nucleotides, the CDR3 is TGTGCCAGCAGCTCCCCTTCGGCTGAGCAGTTCTTC.

The rearrangement links TRBV12-3 or TRBV12-4 to TRBJ2-7, with 7 positions matching TRBD2. With V trimmed by 3 bases and J by 6 bases, 11 bases remained unmatched. The CDR3 runs to 15 residues. DNA for the CDR3: TGTGCCAGCAGTTTGGGGGGACTAAGGTTGGGCGAGCAGTACTTC. Its protein is CASSLGGLRLGEQYF.

This chain connects TRBV3-1 to TRBJ1-1; tentatively, D is TRBD1 (5 bases). Looked up from germline, CDR1 is LGHDT and CDR2 is YNNKEL (reference sequence). Trimming pared 6 bases from V and 4 bases from J, leaving 15 bases between. The CDR3 extends over 14 amino acids. The CDR3 is CASSSGRMSTEAFF. In DNA form, the CDR3 reads TGTGCCAGCAGTTCAGGGAGGATGAGCACTGAAGCTTTCTTT.

This clonotype was observed a handful of times. This sequence joins TRBV7-9 and TRBJ2-4; TRBD2 is a possible D gene (6 bases). The ends were cut back, 1 base at V and 1 base at J, with 14 bases in the middle. The CDR3 is 17 residues long. The V gene's germline CDR1 is SEHNR and CDR2 FQNEAQ (reference sequence). The CDR3 DNA reads as TGTGCCAGCAGCTTAGGTATCGGGGGAGTCGCCAAAAACATTCAGTACTTC. Amino acid sequence: CASSLGIGGVAKNIQYF. Complete variable domain (other parts from reference TRBV7-9 and TRBJ2-4): DTGVSQNPRHKITKRGQNVTFRCDPISEHNRLYWYRQTLGQGPEFLTYFQNEAQLEKSRLLSDRFSAERPKGSFSTLEIQRTEQGDSAMYLCASSLGIGGVAKNIQYFGAGTRLSVL.

This clonotype was seen ten or more times. The chain couples TRBV6-6 to TRBJ2-1, with TRBD2 as a possible D gene (5 bases). With 3 bases removed from V and 0 bases from J, the gap between germline ends came to 9 bases. CDR3 length: 15 residues. Germline CDR1 is MNHNY and CDR2 is SVGAGI (reference sequence). The CDR3 region is CASSYSGSSYNEQFF. The CDR3 DNA reads TGTGCCAGCAGTTATTCGGGGAGCTCCTACAATGAGCAGTTCTTC.

There are many counts of this clonotype. The genes are TRBV7-3 and TRBJ2-2; 10 bases fit TRBD2. This CDR3 is 16 amino acids long. Germline V gives CDR1 SGHTA, CDR2 FQGTGA. The ends lost 6 bases at V and 0 bases at J; junction bases unmatched: 4. CDR3 residues: CASRSGTSANTGELFF. The DNA for the CDR3 is TGTGCCAGCAGATCCGGGACTAGCGCGAACACCGGGGAGCTGTTTTTT.

This clonotype was observed at least ten times. The J gene is TRBJ2-7, the V gene TRBV12-3 or TRBV12-4, with 10 bases fitting TRBD1. V lost 3 bases and J lost 0; bases outside the gene matches: 2. CDR3 length equals 15 residues. CDR3 residues: CASSLGQGPSYEQYF. In nucleotides, the CDR3 is TGTGCCAGCAGTTTGGGACAGGGGCCCTCCTACGAGCAGTACTTC.

This clonotype occurred a few times. The rearrangement links TRBV29-1 to TRBJ1-5; D is possibly TRBD1 (5 bases). The CDR3 has 12 residues. Trimming took 4 bases from V and 6 from J, leaving 10 bases between them. Germline V gene lookup returns CDR1 SQVTM and CDR2 ANQGSEA. The CDR3 here is CSVGQFGQPQHF. In DNA form, the CDR3 reads TGCAGCGTTGGACAGTTTGGTCAGCCCCAGCATTTT.